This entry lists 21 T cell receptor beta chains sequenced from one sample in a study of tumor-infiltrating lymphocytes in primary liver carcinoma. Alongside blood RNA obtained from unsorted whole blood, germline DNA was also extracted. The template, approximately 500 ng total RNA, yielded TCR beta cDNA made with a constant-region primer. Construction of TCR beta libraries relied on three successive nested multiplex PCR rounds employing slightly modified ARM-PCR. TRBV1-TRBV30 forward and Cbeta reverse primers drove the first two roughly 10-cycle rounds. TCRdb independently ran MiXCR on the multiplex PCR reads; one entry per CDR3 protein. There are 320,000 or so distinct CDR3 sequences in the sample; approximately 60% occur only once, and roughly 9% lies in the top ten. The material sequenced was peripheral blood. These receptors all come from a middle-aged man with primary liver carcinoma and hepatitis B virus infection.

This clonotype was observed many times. CDR3 in amino acids: CASSFDRAGTEAFF. The CDR3 DNA reads as TGTGCCAGCAGCTTCGACAGGGCGGGCACTGAAGCTTTCTTT. V and J are TRBV7-8 and TRBJ1-1, with 7 positions matching TRBD1. With V trimmed by 3 bases and J by 4 bases, 5 bases remained unmatched. The CDR3 is 14 residues long. Germline V gene sequence: CDR1 SGHVS, CDR2 FQNEAQ.

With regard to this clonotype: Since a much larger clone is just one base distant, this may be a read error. The CDR3 region is CANSPPAGYGNEQFF. The CDR3 DNA sequence: TGTGCCAACTCTCCTCCAGCGGGATATGGTAATGAGCAGTTCTTC. The chain recombines TRBV6-5 with TRBJ2-1; 7 bases fit TRBD2. Germline lookup yields CDR1 MNHEY and CDR2 SVGAGI. V lost 10 bases, J lost 7 bases, and 16 bases stayed unmatched. The CDR3 is made up of 15 amino acids.

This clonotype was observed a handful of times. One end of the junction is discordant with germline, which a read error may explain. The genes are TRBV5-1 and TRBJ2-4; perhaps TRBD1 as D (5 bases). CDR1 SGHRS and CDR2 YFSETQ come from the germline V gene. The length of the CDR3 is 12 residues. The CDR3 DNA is TGTGCCAGCAGTTTGGGGCAGAACATTCAGTACTTC. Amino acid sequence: CASSLGQNIQYF.

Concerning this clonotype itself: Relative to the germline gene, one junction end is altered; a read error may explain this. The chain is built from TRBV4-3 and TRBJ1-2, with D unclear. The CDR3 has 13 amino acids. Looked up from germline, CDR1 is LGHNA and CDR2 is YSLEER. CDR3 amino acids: CASSQVANYSYTF. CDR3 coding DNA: TGCGCCAGCAGCCAAGTGGCAAACTATAGCTACACCTTC.

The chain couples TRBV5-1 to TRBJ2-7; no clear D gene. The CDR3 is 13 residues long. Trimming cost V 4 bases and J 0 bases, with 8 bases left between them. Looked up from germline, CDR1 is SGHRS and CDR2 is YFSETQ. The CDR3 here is CASSEPSSYEQYF. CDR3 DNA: TGCGCCAGCAGCGAACCGAGCTCCTACGAGCAGTACTTC.

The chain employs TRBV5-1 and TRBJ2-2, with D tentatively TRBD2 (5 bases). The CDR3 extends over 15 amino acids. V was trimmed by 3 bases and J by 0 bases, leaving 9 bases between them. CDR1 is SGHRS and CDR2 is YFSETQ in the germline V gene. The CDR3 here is CASSSSGSNTGELFF. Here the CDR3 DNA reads TGCGCCAGCAGCTCGAGCGGATCGAACACCGGGGAGCTGTTTTTT. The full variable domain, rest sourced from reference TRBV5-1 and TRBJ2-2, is KAGVTQTPRYLIKTRGQQVTLSCSPISGHRSVSWYQQTPGQGLQFLFEYFSETQRNKGNFPGRFSGRQFSNSRSEMNVSTLELGDSALYLCASSSSGSNTGELFFGEGSRLTVL.

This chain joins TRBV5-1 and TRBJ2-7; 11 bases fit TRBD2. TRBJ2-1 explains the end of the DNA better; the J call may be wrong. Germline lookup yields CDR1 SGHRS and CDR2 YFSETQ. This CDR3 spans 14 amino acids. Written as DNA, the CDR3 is TGCGCCAGCAGCTTACTAGCGGGAGAGGAAGAGCAGTTCTTC. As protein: CASSLLAGEEEQFF.

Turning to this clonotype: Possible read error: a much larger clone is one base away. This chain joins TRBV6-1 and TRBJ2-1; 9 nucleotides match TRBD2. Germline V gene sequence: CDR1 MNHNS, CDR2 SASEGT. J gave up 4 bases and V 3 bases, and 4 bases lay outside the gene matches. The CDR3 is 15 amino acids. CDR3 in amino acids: CASSELAGDYNEQFF. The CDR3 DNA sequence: TGTGCCAGCAGTGAGTTAGCGGGAGATTACAATGAGCAGTTCTTC.

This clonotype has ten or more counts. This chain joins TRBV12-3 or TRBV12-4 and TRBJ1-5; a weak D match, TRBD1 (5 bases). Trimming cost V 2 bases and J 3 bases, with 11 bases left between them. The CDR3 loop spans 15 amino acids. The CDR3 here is CASSLRGGVNQPQHF. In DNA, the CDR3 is TGTGCCAGCAGTTTAAGGGGTGGGGTCAATCAGCCCCAGCATTTT.

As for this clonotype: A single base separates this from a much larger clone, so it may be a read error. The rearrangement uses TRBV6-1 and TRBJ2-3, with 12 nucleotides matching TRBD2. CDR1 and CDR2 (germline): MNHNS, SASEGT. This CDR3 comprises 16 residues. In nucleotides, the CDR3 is TGTACCAGCAGCCGGACTAGCGGGACTGTCACAGATACGCAGTATTTT. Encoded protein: CTSSRTSGTVTDTQYF.

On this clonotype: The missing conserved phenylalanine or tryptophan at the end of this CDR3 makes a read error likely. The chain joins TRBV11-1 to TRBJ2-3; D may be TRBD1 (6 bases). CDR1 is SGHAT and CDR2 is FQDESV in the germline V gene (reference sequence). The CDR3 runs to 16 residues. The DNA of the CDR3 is TGTGCCAGCAACCCGTCTGGGGCCAGGGGTACAGACACGCAGTATTAT. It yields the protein CASNPSGARGTDTQYY.

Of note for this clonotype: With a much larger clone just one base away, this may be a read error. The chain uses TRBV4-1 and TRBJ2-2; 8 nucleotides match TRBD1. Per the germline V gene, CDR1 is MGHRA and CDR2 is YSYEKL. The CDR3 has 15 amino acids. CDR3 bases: TGCACCAGCTCCTTTCGGACAGGGCGAACCGGGGAGCTGTTTTTT. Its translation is CTSSFRTGRTGELFF.

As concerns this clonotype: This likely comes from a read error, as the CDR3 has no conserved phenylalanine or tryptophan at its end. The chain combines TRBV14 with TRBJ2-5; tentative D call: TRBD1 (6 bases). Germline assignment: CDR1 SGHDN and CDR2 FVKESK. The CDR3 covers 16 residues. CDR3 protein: CASSHLGQGQAETQYS. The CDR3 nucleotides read TGTGCCAGCAGCCACCTCGGGCAGGGGCAGGCGGAGACTCAGTACTCC.

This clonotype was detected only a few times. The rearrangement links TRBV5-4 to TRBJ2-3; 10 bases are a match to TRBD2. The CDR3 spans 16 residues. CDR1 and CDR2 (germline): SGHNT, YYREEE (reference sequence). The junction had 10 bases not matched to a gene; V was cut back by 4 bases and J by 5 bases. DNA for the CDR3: TGTGCCAGCAGCGGTCCGACTAGCGGGTGGGGAGATACGCAGTATTTT. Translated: CASSGPTSGWGDTQYF.

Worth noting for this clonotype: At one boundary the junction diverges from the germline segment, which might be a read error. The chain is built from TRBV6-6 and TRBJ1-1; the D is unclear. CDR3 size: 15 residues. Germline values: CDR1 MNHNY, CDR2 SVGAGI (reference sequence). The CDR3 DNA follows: TGTGCCAGCAGTGACCACCCCATTGTGAACACTGAAGCTTCCTTT. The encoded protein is CASSDHPIVNTEASF.

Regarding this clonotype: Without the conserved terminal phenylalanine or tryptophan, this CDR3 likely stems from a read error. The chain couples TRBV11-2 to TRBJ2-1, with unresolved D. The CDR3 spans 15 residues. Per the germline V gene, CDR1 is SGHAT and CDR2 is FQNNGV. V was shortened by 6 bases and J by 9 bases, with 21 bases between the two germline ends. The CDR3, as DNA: TGTGCCAGCAGTTACCTAAGGGCCCCAGAAGTTGAGCAGTTCTTA. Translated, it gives CASSYLRAPEVEQFL.

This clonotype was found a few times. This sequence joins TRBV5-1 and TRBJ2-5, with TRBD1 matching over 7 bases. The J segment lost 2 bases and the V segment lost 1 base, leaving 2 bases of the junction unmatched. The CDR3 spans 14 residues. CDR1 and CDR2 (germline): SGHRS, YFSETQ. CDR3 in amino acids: CASSLRQGQETQYF. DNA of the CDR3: TGCGCCAGCAGCTTGCGACAGGGTCAAGAGACCCAGTACTTC.

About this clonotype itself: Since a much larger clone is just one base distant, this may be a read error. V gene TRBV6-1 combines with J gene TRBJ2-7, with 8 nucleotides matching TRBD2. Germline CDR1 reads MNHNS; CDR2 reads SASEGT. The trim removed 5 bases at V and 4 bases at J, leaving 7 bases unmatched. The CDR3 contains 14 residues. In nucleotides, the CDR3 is TGTGCCAGCAGTTTAATAGCGGGGCTATACGAGCAGTACTTC. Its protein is CASSLIAGLYEQYF.

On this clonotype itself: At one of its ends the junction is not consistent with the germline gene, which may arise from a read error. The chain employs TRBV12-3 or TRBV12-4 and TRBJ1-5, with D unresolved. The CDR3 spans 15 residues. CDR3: CASSLNSLPNQLQHF. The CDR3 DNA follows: TGTGCCAGCAGTTTAAATTCCCTCCCCAATCAGCTCCAGCATTTT.

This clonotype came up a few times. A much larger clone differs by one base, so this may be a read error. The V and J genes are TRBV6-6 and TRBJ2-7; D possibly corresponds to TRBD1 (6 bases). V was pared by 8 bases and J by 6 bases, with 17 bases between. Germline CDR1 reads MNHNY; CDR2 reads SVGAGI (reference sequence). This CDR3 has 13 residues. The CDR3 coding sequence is TGTGCCAGCCACTCATCAGGGGTGGGCGAGCAGTACTTC. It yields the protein CASHSSGVGEQYF.

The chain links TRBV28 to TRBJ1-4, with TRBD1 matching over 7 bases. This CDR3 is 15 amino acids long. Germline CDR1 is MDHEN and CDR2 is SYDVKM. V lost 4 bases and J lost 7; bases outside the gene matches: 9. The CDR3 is CASSSGGEDREKLFF. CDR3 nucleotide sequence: TGTGCCAGCAGTTCAGGGGGGGAAGATCGTGAAAAACTGTTTTTT.